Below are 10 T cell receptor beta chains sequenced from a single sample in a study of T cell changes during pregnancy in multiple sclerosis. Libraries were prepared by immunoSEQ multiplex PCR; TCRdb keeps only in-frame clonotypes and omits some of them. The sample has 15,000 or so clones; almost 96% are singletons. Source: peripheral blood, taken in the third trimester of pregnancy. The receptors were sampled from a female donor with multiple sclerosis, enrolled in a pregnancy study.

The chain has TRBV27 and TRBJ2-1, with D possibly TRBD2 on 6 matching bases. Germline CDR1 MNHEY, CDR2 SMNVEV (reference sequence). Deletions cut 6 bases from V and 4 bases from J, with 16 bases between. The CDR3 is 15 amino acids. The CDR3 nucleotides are TGTGCCAGCAGGTCTTCGGGACTGCCTTACAATGAGCAGTTCTTC. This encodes CASRSSGLPYNEQFF.

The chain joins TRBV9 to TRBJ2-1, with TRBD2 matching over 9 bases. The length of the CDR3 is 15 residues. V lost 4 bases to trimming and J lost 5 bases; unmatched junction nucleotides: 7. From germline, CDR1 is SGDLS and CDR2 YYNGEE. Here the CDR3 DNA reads TGTGCCAGCAGCCTTAGCGGGGGTACCCACAATGAGCAGTTCTTC. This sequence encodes CASSLSGGTHNEQFF. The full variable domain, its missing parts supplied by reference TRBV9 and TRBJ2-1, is DSGVTQTPKHLITATGQRVTLRCSPRSGDLSVYWYQQSLDQGLQFLIQYYNGEERAKGNILERFSAQQFPDLHSELNLSSLELGDSALYFCASSLSGGTHNEQFFGPGTRLTVL.

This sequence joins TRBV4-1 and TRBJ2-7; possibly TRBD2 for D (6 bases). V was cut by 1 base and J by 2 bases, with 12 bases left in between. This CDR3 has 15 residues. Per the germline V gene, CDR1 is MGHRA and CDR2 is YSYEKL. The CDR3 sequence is CASSQAPAGPYEQYF. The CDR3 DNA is TGCGCCAGCAGCCAAGCTCCTGCGGGGCCCTACGAGCAGTACTTC.

The CDR3 DNA is TGTGCCAGTTGGGACACTAACAATGAGCAGTTCTTC. Translated, it gives CASWDTNNEQFF. The chain recombines TRBV19 with TRBJ2-1; D is perhaps TRBD1 (6 bases). The V and J ends lost 8 bases and 5 bases respectively, with 10 bases between them. The germline gives CDR1 LNHDA, CDR2 SQIVND (reference sequence). The CDR3 is made up of 12 amino acids. Using reference TRBV19 and TRBJ2-1 for the parts outside the CDR3, the full variable domain is DGGITQSPKYLFRKEGQNVTLSCEQNLNHDAMYWYRQDPGQGLRLIYYSQIVNDFQKGDIAEGYSVSREKKESFPLTVTSAQKNPTAFYLCASWDTNNEQFFGPGTRLTVL.

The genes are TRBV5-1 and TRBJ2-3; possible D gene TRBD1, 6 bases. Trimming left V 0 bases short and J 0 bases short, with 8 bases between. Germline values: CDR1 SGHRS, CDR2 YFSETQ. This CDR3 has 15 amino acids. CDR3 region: CASSLAGDSTDTQYF. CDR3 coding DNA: TGCGCCAGCAGCTTGGCAGGGGACAGCACAGATACGCAGTATTTT. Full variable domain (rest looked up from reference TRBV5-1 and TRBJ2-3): KAGVTQTPRYLIKTRGQQVTLSCSPISGHRSVSWYQQTPGQGLQFLFEYFSETQRNKGNFPGRFSGRQFSNSRSEMNVSTLELGDSALYLCASSLAGDSTDTQYFGPGTRLTVL.

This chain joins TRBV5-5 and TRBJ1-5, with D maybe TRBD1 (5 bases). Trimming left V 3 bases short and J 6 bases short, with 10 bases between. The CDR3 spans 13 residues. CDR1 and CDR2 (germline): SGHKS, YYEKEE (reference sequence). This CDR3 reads CASSSWQGQPQHF. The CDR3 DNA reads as TGTGCCAGCAGCTCATGGCAGGGTCAGCCCCAGCATTTT. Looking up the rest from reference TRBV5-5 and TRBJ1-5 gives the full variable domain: DAGVTQSPTHLIKTRGQQVTLRCSPISGHKSVSWYQQVLGQGPQFIFQYYEKEERGRGNFPDRFSARQFPNYSSELNVNALLLGDSALYLCASSSWQGQPQHFGDGTRLSIL.

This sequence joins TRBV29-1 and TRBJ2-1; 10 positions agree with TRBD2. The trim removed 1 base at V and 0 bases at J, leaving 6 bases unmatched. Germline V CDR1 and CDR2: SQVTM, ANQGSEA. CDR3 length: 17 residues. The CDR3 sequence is CSVEGLAGEFSYNEQFF. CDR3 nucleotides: TGCAGCGTTGAAGGGCTAGCGGGAGAATTCTCCTACAATGAGCAGTTCTTC.

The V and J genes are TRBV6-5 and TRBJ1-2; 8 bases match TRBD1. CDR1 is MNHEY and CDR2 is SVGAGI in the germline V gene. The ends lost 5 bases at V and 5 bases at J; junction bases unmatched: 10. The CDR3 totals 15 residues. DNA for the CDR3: TGTGCCAGCAGTCCACAGGGGGGAGCGGATTATGGCTACACCTTC. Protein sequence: CASSPQGGADYGYTF.

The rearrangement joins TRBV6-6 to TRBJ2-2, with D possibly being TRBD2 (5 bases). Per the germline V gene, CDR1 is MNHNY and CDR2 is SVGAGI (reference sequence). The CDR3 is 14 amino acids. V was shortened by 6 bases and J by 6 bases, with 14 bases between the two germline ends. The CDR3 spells CASSSWEMSGELFF. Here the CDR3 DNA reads TGTGCCAGCAGCTCCTGGGAGATGTCCGGGGAGCTGTTTTTT.

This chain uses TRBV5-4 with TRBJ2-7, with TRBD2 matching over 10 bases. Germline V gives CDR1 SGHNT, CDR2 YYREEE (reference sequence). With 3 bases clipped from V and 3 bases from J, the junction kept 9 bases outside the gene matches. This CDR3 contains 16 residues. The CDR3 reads CASSSNSGGSHYEQYF. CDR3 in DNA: TGTGCCAGCAGCTCCAATAGCGGGGGGTCCCACTACGAGCAGTACTTC.